The entry that follows covers one TCR beta chain sequence. What it recognizes is unknown. This entry is derived from a study of cytomegalovirus exposure and HLA in healthy donors. Looked up from germline, CDR1 is ENHRY and CDR2 is SYGVKD. The CDR3 sequence is 14 residues long. V was cut by 7 bases and J by 0 bases, with 11 bases left in between. With 60 Vbeta and 13 Jbeta primers, the PCR was carried out. TCRdb keeps only in-frame clones here, not all; method: immunoSEQ multiplex PCR. Of 200,000 to 250,000 clones in the sample, about two thirds were seen once. Study observations and caveats: When a later analysis compared HLA-associated TCR beta chains with equally common others, the HLA-associated chains turned out to be more clonally expanded and to have lower generation probabilities. With DRB1 most and HLA-C fewest, TCR association rates differed between HLA loci in a later analysis. Association with HLA alleles at 0.05 false discovery rate was found for 15,000 to 20,000 TCR beta sequences in a later analysis.

The chain joins TRBV10-3 to TRBJ2-3, with TRBD1 as a possible D gene (6 bases). Sequencing was done on a sample of PBMCs. The TCR comes from a man aged 40-49 years in good health and CMV-seropositive. As DNA, the CDR3 is TGTGCCATCAAAACAGGGTCTAGCACAGATACGCAGTATTTT. Translating gives CAIKTGSSTDTQYF.